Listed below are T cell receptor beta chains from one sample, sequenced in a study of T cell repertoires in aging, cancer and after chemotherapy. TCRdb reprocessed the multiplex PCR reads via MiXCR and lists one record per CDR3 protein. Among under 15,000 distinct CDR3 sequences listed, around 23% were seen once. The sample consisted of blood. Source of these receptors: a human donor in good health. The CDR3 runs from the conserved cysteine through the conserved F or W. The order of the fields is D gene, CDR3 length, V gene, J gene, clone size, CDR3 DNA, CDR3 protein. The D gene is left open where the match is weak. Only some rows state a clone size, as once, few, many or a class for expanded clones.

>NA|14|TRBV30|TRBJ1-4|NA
TGTGCCTGGATTGATCTCCCAGCTAATGAAAAACTGTTTTTT
CAWIDLPANEKLFF
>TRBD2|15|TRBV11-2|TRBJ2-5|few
TGTGCCAGCAGCATTCGACTAGCGGGGGTTGAGACCCAGTACTTC
CASSIRLAGVETQYF
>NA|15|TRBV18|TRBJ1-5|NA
TGTGCCAGCTCACCACCCGGCAGGCGAGATCAGCCCCAGCATTTT
CASSPPGRRDQPQHF
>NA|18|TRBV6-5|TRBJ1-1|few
TGTGCCAGCACCCGAAGACGGTTGCGGGGGAGGGCGGGGACTGAAGCTTTCTTT
CASTRRRLRGRAGTEAFF
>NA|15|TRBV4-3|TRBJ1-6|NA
TGCGCCAGCAGCCAAGAAGGGGATCTAGGTTCACCCCTCCACTTT
CASSQEGDLGSPLHF
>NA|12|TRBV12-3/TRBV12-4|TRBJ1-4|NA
TGTGCCAGCACCAGGGCCAATGAAAAACTGTTTTTT
CASTRANEKLFF
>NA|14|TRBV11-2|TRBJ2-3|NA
TGTGCCAGCAGCCGAGGACAGCCCACAGATACGCAGTATTTT
CASSRGQPTDTQYF
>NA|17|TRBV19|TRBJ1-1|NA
TGTGCCAGTAGTGGGGGACGGCGTCGAGAGGGGAACACTGAAGCTTTCTTT
CASSGGRRREGNTEAFF
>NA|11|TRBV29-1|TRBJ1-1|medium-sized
TGCAGCGTTGCCGAGAACACTGAAGCTTTCTTT
CSVAENTEAFF
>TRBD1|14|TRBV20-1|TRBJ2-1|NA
TGCAGTGCTAGAGATCCAGGGGGACGAAATGAGCAGTTCTTC
CSARDPGGRNEQFF
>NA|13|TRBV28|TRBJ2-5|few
TGTGCCAGCAGTTTGGGCAGAAAAGAGACCCAGTACTTC
CASSLGRKETQYF
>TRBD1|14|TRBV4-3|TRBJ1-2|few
TGCGCCAGCAGTCGGGACAGGGTAAACTATGGCTACACCTTC
CASSRDRVNYGYTF
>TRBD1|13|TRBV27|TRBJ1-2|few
TGTGCCAGCAGTTCCACAGGGGTGGGTGGCTACACCTTC
CASSSTGVGGYTF
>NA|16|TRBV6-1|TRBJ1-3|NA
TGTGCCAGCAGTGAACCCAGGGGAGTAGAGGGAAACACCATATATTTT
CASSEPRGVEGNTIYF
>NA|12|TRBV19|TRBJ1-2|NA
TGTGCCAGTAGTGTCAGCTACTATGGCTACACCTTC
CASSVSYYGYTF
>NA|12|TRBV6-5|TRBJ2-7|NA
TGTGCCAGCAGTAGGCAGCTCTACGAGCAGTACTTC
CASSRQLYEQYF
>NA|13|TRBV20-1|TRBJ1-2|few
TGCAGTGCTCAGCCACAGGGTACCTATGGCTACACCTTC
CSAQPQGTYGYTF
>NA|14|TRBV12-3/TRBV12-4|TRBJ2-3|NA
TGTGCCAGCAGTTACCGGGACAGCACAGATACGCAGTATTTT
CASSYRDSTDTQYF